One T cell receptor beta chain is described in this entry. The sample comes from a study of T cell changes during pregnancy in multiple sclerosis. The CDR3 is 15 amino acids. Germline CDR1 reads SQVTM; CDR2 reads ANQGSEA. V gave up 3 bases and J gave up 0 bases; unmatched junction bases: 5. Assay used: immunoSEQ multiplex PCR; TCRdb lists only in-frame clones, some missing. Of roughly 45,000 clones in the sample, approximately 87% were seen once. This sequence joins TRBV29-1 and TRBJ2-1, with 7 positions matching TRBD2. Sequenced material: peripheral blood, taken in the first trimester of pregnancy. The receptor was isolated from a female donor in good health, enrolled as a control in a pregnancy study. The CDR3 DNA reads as TGCAGCGTTGACTCAGCGGGAACCTCCTACAATGAGCAGTTCTTC. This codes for CSVDSAGTSYNEQFF.